This entry lists 18 T cell receptor beta chains sequenced from one sample in a study of HIV-infected patients and healthy controls. Antiretroviral therapy had run roughly three months, about 14 weeks, before follow-up blood collection. All unsorted peripheral T cells were captured because whole blood was used without fractionation. cDNA was made from about 510 ng RNA using alpha and beta constant primers. Alpha and beta chain libraries were made separately by chain-specific third strand synthesis with multiplexing indices. Each CDR3 protein is one row after TCRdb ran MiXCR on the 5' RACE reads. The repertoire includes 4,200 or so distinct CDR3 sequences, about 8.3% of them detected once, and roughly 37% sits in the top ten. The sequencing used blood, collected during antiretroviral therapy. The receptors were gathered from an adult with HIV infection.

This clonotype has ten or more counts. This sequence joins TRBV20-1 and TRBJ1-6; 7 positions match TRBD1. V shed 3 bases, J shed 6 bases, and the junction held 2 bases outside the gene matches. Germline V gene data show CDR1 as DFQATT and CDR2 as SNEGSKA (reference sequence). The length of the CDR3 is 13 residues. The CDR3 coding sequence is TGCAGTGCTAGTTCAGGGGGTAATTCACCCCTCCACTTT. As protein: CSASSGGNSPLHF.

This clonotype is medium-sized within its sample. The junction and the germline gene differ at one end; a read error may be behind it. The genes are TRBV13 and TRBJ2-7; D gene ambiguous. Per germline, CDR1 PRHDT and CDR2 FYEKMQ (reference sequence). The CDR3 sequence is 15 residues long. The CDR3 region is CASSPPLIGSFEQYF. The CDR3 DNA sequence: TGTGCCAGCAGCCCCCCCCTGATAGGGTCCTTCGAGCAGTACTTC.

In its sample, this clonotype is medium-sized. The chain couples TRBV27 to TRBJ2-1; D is perhaps TRBD2 (5 bases). The CDR3 runs to 15 residues. V lost 2 bases and J 3 bases, leaving 11 bases between the germline ends. The germline V gene encodes CDR1 MNHEY and CDR2 SMNVEV (reference sequence). The CDR3 spells CASSLRGTYYNEQFF. CDR3 DNA sequence: TGTGCCAGCAGTTTACGGGGAACCTACTACAATGAGCAGTTCTTC.

This clonotype has a handful of counts. The chain recombines TRBV6-5 with TRBJ1-5, with a weak D call TRBD1 (6 bases). There are 16 residues in the CDR3. Germline values: CDR1 MNHEY, CDR2 SVGAGI. The germline V and J ends were trimmed by 2 bases and 0 bases, with 11 bases remaining between them. CDR3 sequence reads: CASSYPGTLSNQPQHF. The CDR3 coding sequence is TGTGCCAGCAGTTACCCCGGGACACTTAGCAATCAGCCCCAGCATTTT.

In this sample, this clonotype turned up many times. The CDR3 coding sequence is TGTGCCAGCAGCTTCGCCCGGGATCAGCCCCAGCATTTT. The encoded protein is CASSFARDQPQHF. The chain links TRBV11-1 to TRBJ1-5; no reliable D call. Trimming removed 3 bases at V and 5 bases at J, with 8 bases between. The germline V gene encodes CDR1 SGHAT and CDR2 FQDESV (reference sequence). The CDR3 runs 13 residues.

Within the sample, this clonotype is medium-sized. This rearrangement joins TRBV4-1 to TRBJ1-4; D call uncertain. The CDR3 totals 15 residues. Looked up from germline, CDR1 is MGHRA and CDR2 is YSYEKL. The V end was cut by 2 bases, the J end by 0 bases, with 7 bases between. CDR3 nucleotide sequence: TGCGCCAGCAGCCAAAAAGATGCAACTAATGAAAAACTGTTTTTT. This gives the protein CASSQKDATNEKLFF.

This clonotype has only a few counts. V gene TRBV2 combines with J gene TRBJ1-3; D might be TRBD1 (6 bases). CDR3 length: 14 residues. Trimming stripped 8 bases from V and 8 bases from J, with 19 bases between. In germline, CDR1 is SNHLY, CDR2 FYNNEI. The CDR3 here is CASGQDSKGDTIYF. The CDR3, as DNA: TGTGCCAGCGGTCAGGACTCGAAGGGGGACACCATATATTTT.

By share of the sample, this clonotype is medium-sized. This chain connects TRBV7-2 to TRBJ2-7; tentative D call: TRBD1 (6 bases). Germline V CDR1 and CDR2: SGHTA, FQGNSA. This CDR3 has 13 residues. The V end lost 4 bases, the J end lost 3 bases, and 10 bases lay between the germline ends. CDR3 DNA: TGTGCCAGCAGCTACTCAGGGGACTACGAGCAGTACTTC. Protein sequence: CASSYSGDYEQYF. Filled out from reference TRBV7-2 and TRBJ2-7, the complete variable domain reads GAGVSQSPSNKVTEKGKDVELRCDPISGHTALYWYRQSLGQGLEFLIYFQGNSAPDKSGLPSDRFSAERTGGSVSTLTIQRTQQEDSAVYLCASSYSGDYEQYFGPGTRLTVT.

By proportion, this clonotype is medium-sized (0.01 to 0.1%). The V call is TRBV27, the J call TRBJ2-2; 8 nucleotides agree with TRBD1. CDR3 length: 16 amino acids. The V and J ends lost 8 bases and 7 bases, in that order; junction bases with no gene match: 15. CDR1 is MNHEY, CDR2 SMNVEV, per germline (reference sequence). The CDR3 DNA reads as TGTGCCAGCTCAGGCCGGAGGGACAGGAGGGGCGGGGAGCTGTTTTTT. Translation: CASSGRRDRRGGELFF.

This clonotype rates as medium-sized. V is TRBV29-1 and J is TRBJ2-7; TRBD2 is a possible D gene (6 bases). The CDR3 is made up of 13 amino acids. CDR1 is SQVTM, CDR2 ANQGSEA, per germline. The V gene lost 1 base and the J gene lost 1 base, with 8 bases spanning the gap. The CDR3 loop is CSVEGGESYEQYF. CDR3 nucleotides: TGCAGCGTTGAAGGCGGGGAGTCCTACGAGCAGTACTTC.

This clonotype is hyperexpanded in the sample. The J gene is TRBJ2-3, the V gene TRBV6-5; 11 positions agree with TRBD2. V lost 4 bases and J lost 7; bases outside the gene matches: 16. Germline values: CDR1 MNHEY, CDR2 SVGAGI. CDR3 length equals 18 residues. CDR3 sequence: CASSSLLAGATLGYTQYF. The DNA for the CDR3 is TGTGCCAGCAGTTCACTACTAGCGGGGGCAACCCTTGGGTATACGCAGTATTTT.

This clonotype is termed medium-sized. V and J are TRBV7-2 and TRBJ2-3; D is ambiguous. The CDR3 is 12 amino acids. Germline-derived CDR1 and CDR2 are SGHTA and FQGNSA. V was clipped by 5 bases and J by 6 bases, with 9 bases between them. The CDR3 nucleotides read TGTGCCAGCAGCATGCGGACGGATACGCAGTATTTT. It yields the protein CASSMRTDTQYF. Complete variable domain (other parts from reference TRBV7-2 and TRBJ2-3): GAGVSQSPSNKVTEKGKDVELRCDPISGHTALYWYRQSLGQGLEFLIYFQGNSAPDKSGLPSDRFSAERTGGSVSTLTIQRTQQEDSAVYLCASSMRTDTQYFGPGTRLTVL.

Ten or more counts support this clonotype. The V call is TRBV14, the J call TRBJ2-7, with 9 bases identical to TRBD1. The CDR3 extends over 14 amino acids. Germline loops: CDR1 SGHDN, CDR2 FVKESK. V lost 5 bases, J lost 5 bases, and 7 bases stayed unmatched. The CDR3 sequence: CASSYGTGYHEQYF. The CDR3 DNA reads TGTGCCAGCAGCTACGGGACAGGGTATCACGAGCAGTACTTC.

The chain couples TRBV30 to TRBJ2-3; TRBD2 matches 11 bases. The trim removed 6 bases at V and 0 bases at J, leaving 5 bases unmatched. CDR1 and CDR2 (germline): GTSNPN, SVGIG (reference sequence). The CDR3 contains 15 residues. In DNA, the CDR3 is TGTGCCTGTCGTGCTAGCGGGGGGAGCACAGATACGCAGTATTTT. It translates to CACRASGGSTDTQYF. The variable domain in full, completed from reference TRBV30 and TRBJ2-3, reads SQTIHQWPATLVQPVGSPLSLECTVEGTSNPNLYWYRQAAGRGLQLLFYSVGIGQISSEVPQNLSASRPQDRQFILSSKKLLLSDSGFYLCACRASGGSTDTQYFGPGTRLTVL.

By sample fraction, this clonotype is medium-sized. V gene TRBV12-3 or TRBV12-4 combines with J gene TRBJ2-1; the match to TRBD1 covers 12 bases. The CDR3 spans 15 residues. J lost 7 bases, V lost 2 bases, and 3 bases had no gene match. CDR3 amino acids: CASSLWDRGLNEQFF. The CDR3 nucleotides read TGTGCCAGCAGTTTATGGGACAGGGGGCTTAATGAGCAGTTCTTC.

This clonotype was counted ten times or more. This sequence joins TRBV6-2 or TRBV6-3 and TRBJ2-1, with 9 bases fitting TRBD1. This CDR3 has 13 residues. After removal of 6 bases from V and 7 bases from J, the junction contained 4 bases not matched to a gene. Looked up from germline, CDR1 is MNHEY and CDR2 is SVGEGT. The CDR3 sequence: CASSTDRGNEQFF. Here the CDR3 DNA reads TGTGCCAGCAGCACGGACAGGGGTAATGAGCAGTTCTTC.

Relative to its sample, this clonotype is medium-sized. The V call is TRBV20-1, the J call TRBJ2-5; D not certain. CDR3 length: 13 amino acids. Per germline, CDR1 DFQATT and CDR2 SNEGSKA (reference sequence). Trimming removed 6 bases at V and 4 bases at J, with 15 bases between. CDR3 sequence reads: CSAGKPPAETQYF. The DNA for the CDR3 is TGCAGTGCGGGAAAGCCCCCTGCAGAGACCCAGTACTTC.

In its sample, this clonotype was seen many times. The chain has TRBV6-5 and TRBJ2-5; D call uncertain. The CDR3 totals 13 residues. Germline assignment: CDR1 MNHEY and CDR2 SVGAGI. V was pared by 0 bases and J by 5 bases, with 7 bases between. The CDR3 here is CASSYSRRETQYF. Here the CDR3 DNA reads TGTGCCAGCAGTTACTCGAGACGGGAGACCCAGTACTTC.